Described below is a single T cell receptor beta chain sequence and its context. The antigen remains undetermined. Using a J-beta primer mix together with a sample-barcoded 5' primer, a second PCR was run for roughly 6 to 12 cycles. One entry per CDR3 protein, called by TCRdb with MiXCR from the 5' RACE reads. The sample lists over 950,000 distinct CDR3 sequences, roughly 47% occurring once. The entry originates in a study of blood T cells in healthy people across ages. Study outcomes and limitations: Bulk PBMC profiling left naive and antigen-experienced comparisons inconclusive.

The ends were cut back, 5 bases at V and 9 bases at J, with 11 bases in the middle. Germline values: CDR1 MNHEY, CDR2 SVGEGT. The CDR3 length is 12 residues. This chain joins TRBV6-2 or TRBV6-3 and TRBJ1-5; a possible D gene is TRBD1 (5 bases). The TCR originated in a woman aged 55-69 years in good health. Input material: blood. The CDR3 loop reads CASSTLGRPQHF. DNA for the CDR3: TGTGCCAGCAGTACTCTGGGGCGGCCCCAGCATTTT.